Presented here are 17 T cell receptor beta chains from one specimen sequenced in a study of blood T cell repertoires in COVID-19. Sequencing was performed with immunoSEQ multiplex PCR; in TCRdb, only in-frame clones are kept and a portion is missing. The sample holds 70,000 to 95,000 clones; 80% to 90% are singletons and the top ten take approximately 6.3%. The material sequenced was peripheral blood. These receptors came from a man between 50 and 59 years old with active COVID-19.

The chain recombines TRBV7-8 with TRBJ1-1; 9 bases are shared with TRBD1. Germline CDR1 SGHVS, CDR2 FQNEAQ. The CDR3 has 15 amino acids. V shed 5 bases, J shed 1 base, and the junction held 5 bases outside the gene matches. The CDR3 nucleotides read TGTGCCAGCAGCCTACAGGGGGCTACGAACACTGAAGCTTTCTTT. Protein product: CASSLQGATNTEAFF.

The J gene is TRBJ2-7, the V gene TRBV7-2; a weak D match, TRBD2 (5 bases). V gave up 5 bases and J gave up 3 bases, with 14 bases separating them. From germline, CDR1 is SGHTA and CDR2 FQGNSA. This CDR3 region has 14 residues. DNA for the CDR3: TGTGCCAGCAGCGTTCAGCTGCGGGTCTACGAGCAGTACTTC. It is translated as CASSVQLRVYEQYF.

In its sample, this clone was seen once. The chain recombines TRBV19 with TRBJ2-5; 8 bases fit TRBD2. Germline CDR1 LNHDA, CDR2 SQIVND (reference sequence). CDR3 length: 15 amino acids. J lost 5 bases, V lost 5 bases, and 10 bases had no gene match. CDR3 region: CASSGTGRAEETQYF. The DNA of the CDR3 is TGTGCCAGTAGTGGCACCGGGAGGGCCGAGGAGACCCAGTACTTC.

The chain links TRBV28 to TRBJ1-1; TRBD1 might be the D (6 bases). CDR1 and CDR2 from the germline V gene are MDHEN and SYDVKM. Trimming pared 5 bases from V and 1 base from J, leaving 8 bases between. The CDR3 contains 13 residues. CDR3 nucleotides: TGTGCCAGCAGTACGACAGGGAACACTGAAGCTTTCTTT. The encoded protein is CASSTTGNTEAFF.

This rearrangement joins TRBV5-4 to TRBJ2-5; the D is unclear. From germline, CDR1 is SGHNT and CDR2 YYREEE (reference sequence). The CDR3 contains 15 residues. Trimming shortened V by 1 base and J by 1 base, and 11 bases separated the two germline ends. CDR3 loop: CASSLPAGFQETQYF. Here the CDR3 DNA reads TGTGCCAGCAGCTTGCCAGCCGGGTTCCAAGAGACCCAGTACTTC.

CDR3 bases: TGTGCCAGCTCACCCTCTAGCTCTGGGGCCAACGTCCTGACTTTC. Translation: CASSPSSSGANVLTF. The chain couples TRBV18 to TRBJ2-6; the D is unclear. Germline loops: CDR1 KGHSH, CDR2 LQKENI. The CDR3 is made up of 15 amino acids. Trimming took off 3 bases at V and 0 bases at J, with 6 bases between the two ends.

The V and J genes are TRBV28 and TRBJ2-7, with D possibly TRBD2 on 6 matching bases. The CDR3 loop spans 17 amino acids. V was pared by 1 base and J by 2 bases, with 18 bases between. Germline CDR1 MDHEN, CDR2 SYDVKM. CDR3 residues: CASSLSIAGSWAYEQYF. CDR3 in DNA: TGTGCCAGCAGTTTATCGATCGCGGGATCTTGGGCCTACGAGCAGTACTTC.

The chain joins TRBV4-3 to TRBJ1-1, with 8 bases identical to TRBD1. The CDR3 contains 17 residues. Germline V lookup: CDR1 LGHNA, CDR2 YSLEER. Trimming at V came to 0 bases and at J to 5 bases, leaving 11 bases not matched to a gene. Here the CDR3 DNA reads TGCGCCAGCAGCCAAGATCTGGCAGGGGGCGCAGGAACTGAAGCTTTCTTT. It specifies CASSQDLAGGAGTEAFF.

This chain joins TRBV7-2 and TRBJ1-3; a possible D gene is TRBD1 (5 bases). Germline CDR1 SGHTA, CDR2 FQGNSA. This CDR3 is built from 16 residues. V shed 0 bases and J shed 3 bases, with 12 bases lying between them. CDR3 coding DNA: TGTGCCAGCAGCTTAGCGCGGCAGGGTCTTGGAAACACCATATATTTT. This translates into CASSLARQGLGNTIYF. The full variable domain, with the rest looked up from reference TRBV7-2 and TRBJ1-3, is GAGVSQSPSNKVTEKGKDVELRCDPISGHTALYWYRQSLGQGLEFLIYFQGNSAPDKSGLPSDRFSAERTGGSVSTLTIQRTQQEDSAVYLCASSLARQGLGNTIYFGEGSWLTVV.

This rearrangement joins TRBV7-2 to TRBJ1-5; the D gene is possibly TRBD1 (6 bases). V lost 6 bases, J lost 3 bases, and 12 bases lay in between. The CDR3 consists of 14 residues. Per germline, CDR1 SGHTA and CDR2 FQGNSA. The CDR3 loop is CASRQTGSNQPQHF. In DNA form, the CDR3 reads TGTGCCAGCAGACAGACAGGTTCCAATCAGCCCCAGCATTTT.

The chain joins TRBV6-4 to TRBJ1-2; 10 bases match TRBD1. V gave up 6 bases and J gave up 6 bases; unmatched junction bases: 7. The CDR3 loop spans 14 amino acids. Germline V gives CDR1 MRHNA, CDR2 SNTAGT. The CDR3 loop is CASSPGGTGDGYTF. In DNA, the CDR3 is TGTGCCAGCAGCCCCGGCGGGACAGGGGATGGCTACACCTTC.

The CDR3 loop reads CASSPTNSQGHRNNEQFF. The CDR3 DNA reads as TGTGCCAGCAGCCCCACCAATTCCCAGGGTCACAGAAACAATGAGCAGTTCTTC. The chain couples TRBV9 to TRBJ2-1; tentative D call: TRBD1 (5 bases). Germline V gives CDR1 SGDLS, CDR2 YYNGEE. This CDR3 contains 18 residues. V lost 4 bases to trimming and J lost 5 bases, with 25 bases between them. The variable domain in full, completed from reference TRBV9 and TRBJ2-1, reads DSGVTQTPKHLITATGQRVTLRCSPRSGDLSVYWYQQSLDQGLQFLIQYYNGEERAKGNILERFSAQQFPDLHSELNLSSLELGDSALYFCASSPTNSQGHRNNEQFFGPGTRLTVL.

This clone was found once. This chain links TRBV3-1 (or the pseudogene TRBV3-2) with TRBJ1-2; D is uncertain. This CDR3 comprises 14 residues. Germline V gives CDR1 LGHDT, CDR2 YNNKEL (reference sequence). The V end was cut by 0 bases, the J end by 4 bases, with 9 bases between. Here the CDR3 reads CASSQDRGAYGYTF. Written as DNA, the CDR3 is TGTGCCAGCAGCCAAGATCGCGGAGCCTATGGCTACACCTTC.

The rearrangement links TRBV7-2 to TRBJ1-2, with D perhaps matching TRBD1 (5 bases). The CDR3 consists of 13 residues. Between the trimmed V and J ends, which lost 3 bases and 2 bases, there was a span of 7 bases. Germline V lookup: CDR1 SGHTA, CDR2 FQGNSA. CDR3 nucleotides: TGTGCCAGCAGCTTGACAGAGAACTATGGCTACACCTTC. It specifies CASSLTENYGYTF.

The V and J genes are TRBV19 and TRBJ1-3, with a tentative D call TRBD1 (6 bases). The CDR3 is 14 amino acids. The V gene's germline CDR1 is LNHDA and CDR2 SQIVND (reference sequence). V lost 4 bases and J lost 2, with 9 bases in between. DNA for the CDR3: TGTGCCAGTAGTACCAGGGGACCTGGAAACACCATATATTTT. Protein: CASSTRGPGNTIYF.

The count of this clone is one. The rearrangement uses TRBV12-3 or TRBV12-4 and TRBJ2-3; the D is unclear. CDR3 size: 10 residues. V lost 9 bases, J lost 7 bases, and 8 bases lay in between. This CDR3 reads CARADYTQYF. CDR3 nucleotides: TGTGCCAGGGCGGATTATACGCAGTATTTT.

The chain carries TRBV28 and TRBJ2-2; 11 positions agree with TRBD2. This CDR3 contains 16 residues. Trimming took 5 bases from V and 5 from J; bases not matched to a gene: 7. Germline-derived CDR1 and CDR2 are MDHEN and SYDVKM. The CDR3 reads CASSRSGGAGTGELFF. In DNA form, the CDR3 reads TGTGCCAGCAGTCGTAGCGGGGGGGCCGGTACCGGGGAGCTGTTTTTT.